A selection of T cell receptor beta chains follows, all from one sample in a study of CD8 T cells in ankylosing spondylitis. From the 5' RACE reads, TCRdb called clonotypes with MiXCR, one entry per CDR3 protein. Among over 200,000 distinct CDR3 sequences listed, about 18% were seen once. The material sequenced was blood, either unsorted or a sorted T cell fraction (not recorded which). These receptors all come from a male donor with ankylosing spondylitis. Each CDR3 is given with its conserved first and last residue. A D gene is named only where the DNA matches it firmly. Expanded clones get a size class; other rows say once, few or many, or leave the size out.

v_call: TRBV28
d_call: NA
j_call: TRBJ2-7
clone_size: few
cdr3_length: 11
cdr3_nt: TGTGCCAGCAGTTTGGTAAACGAGCAGTACTTC
cdr3_aa: CASSLVNEQYF

v_call: TRBV27
d_call: NA
j_call: TRBJ2-6
clone_size: NA
cdr3_length: 13
cdr3_nt: TGTGCCAGCGAGAGCTCTGGGGGCAACGTCCTGACTTTC
cdr3_aa: CASESSGGNVLTF

v_call: TRBV20-1
d_call: NA
j_call: TRBJ2-7
clone_size: NA
cdr3_length: 13
cdr3_nt: TGCAGTGCTAGAGCGGCTAGTTCCCACGAGCAGTACTTC
cdr3_aa: CSARAASSHEQYF

v_call: TRBV13
d_call: NA
j_call: TRBJ1-1
clone_size: NA
cdr3_length: 13
cdr3_nt: TGTGCCAGCAGCCCCGGGAGCGCTCGGGAAGCTTTCTTT
cdr3_aa: CASSPGSAREAFF

v_call: TRBV25-1
d_call: NA
j_call: TRBJ2-5
clone_size: NA
cdr3_length: 13
cdr3_nt: TGTGCCAGCCGACAGTCGGGCTCAGAGACCCAGTACTTC
cdr3_aa: CASRQSGSETQYF

v_call: TRBV27
d_call: TRBD1
j_call: TRBJ1-2
clone_size: few
cdr3_length: 16
cdr3_nt: TGTGCCAGCAGTCCCACGGCAGGGGGGGCCTTCTATGGCTACACCTTC
cdr3_aa: CASSPTAGGAFYGYTF

v_call: TRBV28
d_call: TRBD2
j_call: TRBJ2-7
clone_size: few
cdr3_length: 14
cdr3_nt: TGTGCCAGCAGTTTAAGGACTAGTTCTTTCGAGCAGTACTTC
cdr3_aa: CASSLRTSSFEQYF

v_call: TRBV6-5
d_call: NA
j_call: TRBJ2-7
clone_size: many
cdr3_length: 11
cdr3_nt: TGTGCCAGCAGCCAGGGGAGCGAGCAGTACTTC
cdr3_aa: CASSQGSEQYF

v_call: TRBV4-1
d_call: TRBD2
j_call: TRBJ2-1
clone_size: NA
cdr3_length: 16
cdr3_nt: TGCGCCAGCAGCCAAGTGGTTAGCGGGAGGTACAATGAGCAGTTCTTC
cdr3_aa: CASSQVVSGRYNEQFF

v_call: TRBV5-6
d_call: NA
j_call: TRBJ1-2
clone_size: few
cdr3_length: 12
cdr3_nt: TGTGCCAGCAGCTTGGGTGAATATGGCTACACCTTC
cdr3_aa: CASSLGEYGYTF

v_call: TRBV12-3/TRBV12-4
d_call: NA
j_call: TRBJ2-3
clone_size: NA
cdr3_length: 12
cdr3_nt: TGTGCCAGCAGTCACACCACAGATACGCAGTATTTT
cdr3_aa: CASSHTTDTQYF

v_call: TRBV12-3/TRBV12-4
d_call: NA
j_call: TRBJ2-7
clone_size: few
cdr3_length: 12
cdr3_nt: TGTGCCAGCACCTTGGGACATCACGAGCAGTACTTC
cdr3_aa: CASTLGHHEQYF

v_call: TRBV20-1
d_call: NA
j_call: TRBJ1-1
clone_size: NA
cdr3_length: 13
cdr3_nt: TGCAGTGCTAGCGATGGAGGGGTCACTGAAGCTTTCTTT
cdr3_aa: CSASDGGVTEAFF

v_call: TRBV14
d_call: NA
j_call: TRBJ2-1
clone_size: NA
cdr3_length: 16
cdr3_nt: TGTGCCAGCAGCCCTGCGGACAGAGGGCCCTACAATGAGCAGTTCTTC
cdr3_aa: CASSPADRGPYNEQFF

v_call: TRBV12-3/TRBV12-4
d_call: TRBD2
j_call: TRBJ2-7
clone_size: NA
cdr3_length: 14
cdr3_nt: TGTGCCAGCAGTTTGGCCGCCGGGACTAGCGAGCAGTACTTC
cdr3_aa: CASSLAAGTSEQYF

v_call: TRBV11-2
d_call: NA
j_call: TRBJ2-7
clone_size: NA
cdr3_length: 14
cdr3_nt: TGTGCCAGCAGCTACACCGGGACGGGCTACGAGCAGTACTTC
cdr3_aa: CASSYTGTGYEQYF

v_call: TRBV7-3
d_call: NA
j_call: TRBJ2-2
clone_size: few
cdr3_length: 13
cdr3_nt: TGTGCCAGCAGCTTAAGTGTTACCGGGGAGCTGTTTTTT
cdr3_aa: CASSLSVTGELFF

v_call: TRBV5-4
d_call: TRBD2
j_call: TRBJ2-5
clone_size: NA
cdr3_length: 18
cdr3_nt: TGTGCCAGCAGCTTGGGCGGACTAGCGGACTTCTCATCGGAGACCCAGTACTTC
cdr3_aa: CASSLGGLADFSSETQYF

v_call: TRBV7-9
d_call: TRBD2
j_call: TRBJ2-1
clone_size: NA
cdr3_length: 16
cdr3_nt: TGTGCCAGCAGCCCCCTTCTAGCGGGAGTAATCGATGAGCAGTTCTTC
cdr3_aa: CASSPLLAGVIDEQFF

v_call: TRBV29-1
d_call: NA
j_call: TRBJ1-4
clone_size: NA
cdr3_length: 16
cdr3_nt: TGCAGCGTTAAGCTCCAGGGGATGGGAACTAATGAAAAACTGTTTTTT
cdr3_aa: CSVKLQGMGTNEKLFF

v_call: TRBV27
d_call: NA
j_call: TRBJ2-3
clone_size: few
cdr3_length: 15
cdr3_nt: TGTGCCAGCAGCCTTACAGGGCTGGGCACAGATACGCAGTATTTT
cdr3_aa: CASSLTGLGTDTQYF

v_call: TRBV4-2
d_call: TRBD2
j_call: TRBJ2-7
clone_size: NA
cdr3_length: 15
cdr3_nt: TGTGCCAGCAACAACCCGGGACTAGCGGGGTACGAGCAGTACTTC
cdr3_aa: CASNNPGLAGYEQYF

v_call: TRBV25-1
d_call: NA
j_call: TRBJ1-1
clone_size: NA
cdr3_length: 13
cdr3_nt: TGTGCCAGCAGTGAAGTCGGGAACACTGAAGCTTTCTTT
cdr3_aa: CASSEVGNTEAFF

v_call: TRBV12-3/TRBV12-4
d_call: NA
j_call: TRBJ2-1
clone_size: NA
cdr3_length: 13
cdr3_nt: TGTGCCAGCAGACCAGACAGTTACAATGAGCAGTTCTTC
cdr3_aa: CASRPDSYNEQFF

v_call: TRBV7-6
d_call: TRBD1
j_call: TRBJ2-1
clone_size: few
cdr3_length: 14
cdr3_nt: TGTGCCAGCAGCTTTGAGACAGGGACGAATGAGCAGTTCTTC
cdr3_aa: CASSFETGTNEQFF